This note documents a single T cell receptor beta chain sequence. Sequenced by immunoSEQ multiplex PCR; TCRdb stores in-frame clones only, minus some. The data show about 360,000 clones, 86% seen once. The data were obtained in a study of blood T cell repertoires in COVID-19. Study summary: Samples taken during acute and convalescent COVID-19 were collected in the United States, Italy and Spain. PBMCs, B-cell-depleted T cells, or T cells provided the cDNA or gDNA that made up the material.

Patients at the Seattle site were enrolled during active infection and followed longitudinally. CDR1 is SNHLY and CDR2 is FYNNEI in the germline V gene. Between the trimmed V and J ends, which lost 6 bases and 3 bases, there was a span of 11 bases. CDR3 length equals 13 residues. The genes are TRBV2 and TRBJ1-1; no clear D. Material for sequencing was peripheral blood. This clonotype was sampled from a woman aged 60-75 years with COVID-19, enrolled during active disease. The CDR3 protein is CASRREYDTEAFF. CDR3 sequence (DNA): TGTGCCAGCAGGAGGGAGTATGACACTGAAGCTTTCTTT.